This T cell receptor beta chain appears in the sequencing data of a study of blood T cell repertoires in COVID-19 (dated by TCRdb to about 2020). About the full investigation: Samples covering the acute and convalescent phases of COVID-19 were provided by collaborators in the United States, Italy and Spain. The material from the prospective study consisted of cDNA or gDNA derived from T cells, B-cell-depleted T cells, or PBMCs. Subjects who had been exposed to COVID-19, were actively infected with it, or had recovered from it provided the deeply sampled blood TCRbeta repertoires that made up the dataset. The repertoires were released in a freely available public database meant as a resource for research on the immune response to SARS-CoV-2. The samples were drawn from two sources: the first 160 participants of the ongoing ImmuneRACE study, and 950 to 1,500 subjects contributed by 6 global collaborators. The sample metadata nearly always contained a de-identified subject ID, COVID-19 status, age in years and sex. Where HLA class I and class II types were available, the types were taken from metadata supplied by the sample provider, not from assay-based typing. Paper-wide results and their limitations: How much clinical and demographic metadata was included differed by source and by participant, and the metadata was provided uncurated.

This clone was recorded only once. No cognate antigen has been identified for it. Base qualities are not recorded, but no much larger clone differs from it by a single base. Whole blood was collected in K2EDTA tubes by collaborating institutions according to the institutions' own protocols. For TCRbeta analysis, collaborator samples were shipped as frozen whole blood, as isolated PBMCs, or as DNA extracted from either sample type. The immunoSEQ Assay, a bias-controlled multiplex PCR, was used to amplify TCRbeta CDR3 regions from genomic DNA. The paper's processing steps were these. The number of nucleated cells in each sample was estimated by amplification of reference gene primers within the assay. To quantify the absolute abundance of each unique TCRbeta CDR3 rearrangement, sequence reads were collapsed and filtered. For each sample, productive Simpson clonality was calculated by taking the square root of Simpson's diversity index across productive rearrangements. In its TCRdb copy, this immuneACCESS table keeps in-frame sequences only and misses some clones. Where compared with another copy, unresolved V genes explain less than half of these, and the others have no known cause. The V and J calls and clone size are taken from that table; D and trimming were inferred from the DNA. In all, the sample holds tens of thousands of clones, and approximately 80% of those were seen once. 5% to 6.5% of the sample is taken by the ten largest.

For this chain, trimming is 0 bases at the V end and 7 bases at the J end, and the number of junction bases without a gene match is 6. Its CDR3 holds 15 amino acids, cysteine through phenylalanine. Only the CDR3 region is kept as DNA, spanning 45 bases read in frame from base 1. This TCR derives from a woman aged 60-75 years with acute or convalescent COVID-19. The sample taken for sequencing was peripheral blood. The chain employs TRBV5-3 and TRBJ1-5; 8 bases in the middle match TRBD1. TRBV5-3 is marked as an open reading frame, function uncertain. The CDR3 reads CARSLVTGGEQPQHF. Here is the DNA: TGTGCCAGAAGCTTGGTTACAGGGGGAGAGCAGCCCCAGCATTTT.